This T cell receptor beta chain appears in the sequencing data of a study of blood T cell repertoires in COVID-19. V gave up 4 bases and J gave up 1 base, with 11 bases separating them. This CDR3 has 14 residues. Germline V gene sequence: CDR1 SGDLS, CDR2 YYNGEE. The data were produced by immunoSEQ multiplex PCR, yet TCRdb's version contains in-frame clones alone and is incomplete. The sample has some 120,000 clones; about 80% are singletons. V gene TRBV9 combines with J gene TRBJ1-1, with a weak D call TRBD1 (5 bases). This TCR was recovered from a woman in her forties or fifties with acute or convalescent COVID-19. Sequenced sample: peripheral blood. For the CDR3, the DNA is TGTGCCAGCAGCCCAGACCAGGGGAACACTGAAGCTTTCTTT. Encoded protein: CASSPDQGNTEAFF.